This is a list of T cell receptor beta chains from one sample in a study of T cells in localized non-small cell lung cancer. Measured with immunoSEQ multiplex PCR; TCRdb has only the in-frame clones, and not every one. The repertoire holds 20,000 to 30,000 clones, with about 80% as singletons. The sample was PBMCs, taken before any cancer treatment. The receptors derive from a man between 40 and 69 years old with stage II lung adenocarcinoma. Each CDR3 is given with its conserved first and last residue. A D gene is named only where the DNA matches it firmly.

>15|NA|TRBJ1-5|TRBV30
CAWSPSEGYNQPQHF
>18|TRBD2|TRBJ2-6|TRBV5-1
CASSSGLAGGPGANVLTF
>15|TRBD2|TRBJ2-1|TRBV11-1
CASSFGLAENNEQFF
>14|TRBD1|TRBJ1-2|TRBV6-1
CASSEWDRGYGYTF
>14|NA|TRBJ2-1|TRBV27
CASSSTGPPNEQFF
>15|TRBD1|TRBJ2-1|TRBV27
CASSLSTGVYNEQFF
>17|NA|TRBJ2-6|TRBV7-3
CASSTGAFGAGANVLTF
>14|NA|TRBJ1-6|TRBV5-1
CASSLGTAASPLHF
>10|TRBD2|TRBJ2-7|TRBV7-2
CASGLDGQYF
>11|NA|TRBJ1-1|TRBV29-1
CSVSWGTEAFF
>18|NA|TRBJ1-3|TRBV19
CASSRGRTDLAVGNTIYF
>14|TRBD2|TRBJ2-7|TRBV7-4
CAMGVVAGAYEQYF
>14|NA|TRBJ2-5|TRBV4-2
CASSQERASPPRDF
>15|NA|TRBJ1-5|TRBV18
CASSPGSYSNQPQHF
>13|TRBD1|TRBJ1-1|TRBV6-1
CASRSGQGTWAFF
>13|NA|TRBJ2-2|TRBV5-5
CASSLVSLGELFF
>13|NA|TRBJ2-3|TRBV19
CASSRLAADTQYF
>13|NA|TRBJ2-7|TRBV5-4
CASSEATADEQYF
>13|TRBD2|TRBJ2-2|TRBV28
CASRAGGGGELFF
>12|NA|TRBJ1-1|TRBV7-9
CASSLLSLGAFF
>14|TRBD1|TRBJ1-1|TRBV6-1
CASSEKGALTEAFF
>17|TRBD2|TRBJ2-2|TRBV7-6
CASSLGLAGGDTGELFF
>18|NA|TRBJ2-5|TRBV11-2
CASSLGPSAGLFQETQYF
>16|TRBD2|TRBJ2-2|TRBV7-2
CASSLVSSGKAGELFF
>15|NA|TRBJ2-7|TRBV28
CASSLLGGGAYEQYF
>15|TRBD1|TRBJ1-2|TRBV19
CASSIGGTGIYGYTF
>14|NA|TRBJ2-7|TRBV18
CASSPGAAALEQYF
>13|NA|TRBJ2-7|TRBV11-3
CASSLEQGGEQYF
>14|NA|NA|TRBV6-1
CASSEVSRTHEQYF
>13|NA|TRBJ1-4|TRBV18
CASSGGINEKLFF
>15|NA|TRBJ1-1|TRBV11-1
CASSSTTGLNTEAFF
>13|NA|TRBJ1-2|TRBV5-8
CASSLYEGYGYTF
>15|NA|TRBJ1-2|TRBV25-1
CASGLVTDTPYGYTF
>14|TRBD1|TRBJ1-5|TRBV10-3
CAIRGQNSNQPQHF
>14|NA|TRBJ2-3|TRBV29-1
CSVGTVASTDTQYF